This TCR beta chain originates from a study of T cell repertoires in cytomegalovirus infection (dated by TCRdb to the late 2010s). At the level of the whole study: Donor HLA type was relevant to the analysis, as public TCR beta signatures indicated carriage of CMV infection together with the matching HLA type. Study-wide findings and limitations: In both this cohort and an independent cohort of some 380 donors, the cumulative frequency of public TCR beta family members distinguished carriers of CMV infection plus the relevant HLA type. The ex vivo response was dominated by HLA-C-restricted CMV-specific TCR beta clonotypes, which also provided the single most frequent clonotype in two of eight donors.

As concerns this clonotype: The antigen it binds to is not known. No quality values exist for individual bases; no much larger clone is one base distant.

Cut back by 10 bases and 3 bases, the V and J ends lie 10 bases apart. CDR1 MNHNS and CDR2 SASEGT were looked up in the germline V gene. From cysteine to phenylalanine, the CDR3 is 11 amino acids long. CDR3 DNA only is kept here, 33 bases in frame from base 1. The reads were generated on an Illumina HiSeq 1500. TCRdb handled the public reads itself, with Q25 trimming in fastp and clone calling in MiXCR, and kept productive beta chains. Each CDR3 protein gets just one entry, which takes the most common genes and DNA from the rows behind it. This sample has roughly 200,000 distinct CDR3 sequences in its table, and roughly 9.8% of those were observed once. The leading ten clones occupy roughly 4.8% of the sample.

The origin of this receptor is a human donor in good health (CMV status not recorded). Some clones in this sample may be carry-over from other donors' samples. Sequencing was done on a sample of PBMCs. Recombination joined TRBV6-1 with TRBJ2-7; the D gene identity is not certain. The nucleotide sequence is TGTGCCACCCTCAAGATCTACGAGCAGTACTTC. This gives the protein CATLKIYEQYF.